One and the same sample provided the 5 T cell receptor beta chains below, sequenced in a study of blood T cell repertoires in COVID-19. The assay was immunoSEQ multiplex PCR, and TCRdb's table has in-frame clones only and misses some. The table has more than 150,000 clones, about 79% seen once. Material for sequencing was peripheral blood. These receptors all come from a woman between 65 and 79 years old with acute or convalescent COVID-19.

The CDR3 sequence: CASSQAGTGKNEQFF. CDR3 coding DNA: TGCGCCAGCAGCCAAGCGGGAACTGGCAAGAATGAGCAGTTCTTC. The chain uses TRBV4-1 and TRBJ2-1; TRBD2 might be the D (5 bases). V was cut by 1 base and J by 7 bases, with 14 bases left in between. The CDR3 loop spans 15 amino acids. The germline CDR1 and CDR2 sequences are MGHRA and YSYEKL.

This clone appeared a single time. The V gene is TRBV3-1 (or the pseudogene TRBV3-2), the J gene TRBJ2-2, with TRBD1 identical over 10 bases. J was trimmed by 4 bases and V by 7 bases; bases with no gene match: 6. The CDR3 length is 15 residues. In germline, CDR1 is LGHDT, CDR2 YNNKEL (reference sequence). The CDR3: CASTSWTGGTGELFF. The CDR3 DNA follows: TGTGCCAGCACCAGCTGGACAGGGGGCACCGGGGAGCTGTTTTTT.

This chain connects TRBV18 to TRBJ2-1; D may be TRBD2 (5 bases). The CDR3 sequence is 17 residues long. Trimming left V 2 bases short and J 0 bases short, with 14 bases between. From germline, CDR1 is KGHSH and CDR2 LQKENI. CDR3 bases: TGTGCCAGCTCACCAGCCTTTATGGGGAGCTCCTACAATGAGCAGTTCTTC. It translates to CASSPAFMGSSYNEQFF.

This clone turned up a few times. The V call is TRBV4-2, the J call TRBJ1-6; D gene unclear. Germline CDR1 reads LGHNA; CDR2 reads YNFKEQ. The ends were cut back, 4 bases at V and 14 bases at J, with 15 bases in the middle. This CDR3 comprises 13 residues. For the CDR3, the DNA is TGTGCCAGCAGCCCGGACGGGATTTTGACCCTCCACTTT. Translated, it gives CASSPDGILTLHF.

This rearrangement joins TRBV7-3 to TRBJ2-1, with 10 bases identical to TRBD2. CDR1 and CDR2 from the germline V gene are SGHTA and FQGTGA. The CDR3 is 21 amino acids. With 5 bases clipped from V and 0 bases from J, the junction kept 19 bases outside the gene matches. CDR3 nucleotides: TGTGCCAGCAGCCGCGGATTAATCTTAGCGGGAGGTACCAGCTCCTACAATGAGCAGTTCTTC. Its translation is CASSRGLILAGGTSSYNEQFF. The full variable domain, in which reference TRBV7-3 and TRBJ2-1 provide the parts outside the CDR3, is GAGVSQTPSNKVTEKGKYVELRCDPISGHTALYWYRQSLGQGPEFLIYFQGTGAADDSGLPNDRFFAVRPEGSVSTLKIQRTERGDSAVYLCASSRGLILAGGTSSYNEQFFGPGTRLTVL.